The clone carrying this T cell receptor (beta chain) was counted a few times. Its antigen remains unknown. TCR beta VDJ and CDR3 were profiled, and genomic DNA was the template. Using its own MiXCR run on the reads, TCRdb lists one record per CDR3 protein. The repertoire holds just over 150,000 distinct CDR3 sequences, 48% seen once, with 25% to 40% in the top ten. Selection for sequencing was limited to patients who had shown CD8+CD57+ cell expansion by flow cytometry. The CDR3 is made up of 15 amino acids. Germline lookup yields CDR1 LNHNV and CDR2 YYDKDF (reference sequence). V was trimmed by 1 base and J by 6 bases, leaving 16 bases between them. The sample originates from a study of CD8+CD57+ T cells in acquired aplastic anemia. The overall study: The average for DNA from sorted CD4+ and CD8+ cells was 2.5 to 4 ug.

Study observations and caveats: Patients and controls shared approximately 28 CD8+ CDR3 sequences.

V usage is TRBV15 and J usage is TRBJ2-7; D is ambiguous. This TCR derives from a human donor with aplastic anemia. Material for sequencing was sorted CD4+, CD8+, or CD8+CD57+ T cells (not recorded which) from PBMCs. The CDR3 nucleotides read TGTGCCACCAGCAGAGGGGGATCCGTCTTCGCCGAGCAGTACTTC. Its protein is CATSRGGSVFAEQYF. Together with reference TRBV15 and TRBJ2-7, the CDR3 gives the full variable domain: DAMVIQNPRYQVTQFGKPVTLSCSQTLNHNVMYWYQQKSSQAPKLLFHYYDKDFNNEADTPDNFQSRRPNTSFCFLDIRSPGLGDTAMYLCATSRGGSVFAEQYFGPGTRLTVT.